Below, 5 T cell receptor beta chains from the same sample are listed, as sequenced in a study of Graves' ophthalmopathy and Graves' hyperthyroidism. The sequenced template was RNA, covering the TCR beta CDR3 region. The first round was an RT-PCR with HTBI primers, and the second round was a multiplex PCR. TCRdb re-analysed the multiplex PCR reads in MiXCR, keeping a single row per CDR3 protein. The sample shows hundreds of thousands of distinct CDR3 sequences, under 25% of them seen only once. The source material was peripheral blood. The receptors come from a woman aged 18-29 years with stable Graves' hyperthyroidism.

This clonotype was found many times. This chain joins TRBV27 and TRBJ1-1; TRBD1 might be the D (5 bases). The germline CDR1 and CDR2 sequences are MNHEY and SMNVEV (reference sequence). Trimming removed 5 bases from V and 4 bases from J, with 17 bases in between. This CDR3 region has 15 residues. The CDR3 loop reads CASSPTRTKGTEAFF. The CDR3 coding sequence is TGTGCCAGCAGTCCGACTCGGACAAAGGGCACTGAAGCTTTCTTT.

This clonotype occurred many times. This chain joins TRBV12-3 or TRBV12-4 and TRBJ1-1, with D perhaps matching TRBD1 (5 bases). The CDR3 spans 14 residues. Trimming took off 2 bases at V and 5 bases at J, with 12 bases between the two ends. The CDR3 loop reads CASSLLGGWTEAFF. CDR3 coding DNA: TGTGCCAGCAGTTTACTCGGGGGTTGGACTGAAGCTTTCTTT.

This clonotype was recorded many times. This chain connects TRBV11-2 to TRBJ2-2; 11 bases agree with TRBD1. The CDR3 is made up of 16 amino acids. The ends lost 3 bases at V and 6 bases at J; junction bases unmatched: 6. CDR1 is SGHAT and CDR2 is FQNNGV in the germline V gene. The CDR3 sequence: CASSLRDRGFSGELFF. The CDR3 bases are TGTGCCAGCAGCTTGAGGGACAGGGGGTTTTCCGGGGAGCTGTTTTTT.

The chain carries TRBV6-1 and TRBJ2-7, with D maybe TRBD1 (5 bases). The CDR3 has 14 residues. Germline V gives CDR1 MNHNS, CDR2 SASEGT. With 2 bases removed from V and 4 bases from J, the gap between germline ends came to 12 bases. This chain's CDR3 is CASSEIAGPYEQYF. The CDR3 DNA reads TGTGCCAGCAGTGAAATAGCAGGGCCATACGAGCAGTACTTC.

This clonotype was found many times. This CDR3 is CASRRGGSGANVLTF. The CDR3 coding sequence is TGTGCCAGCAGGAGGGGAGGGAGTGGGGCCAACGTCCTGACTTTC. The V gene is TRBV2, the J gene TRBJ2-6; 7 bases line up with TRBD2. The CDR3 length is 15 residues. With V trimmed by 6 bases and J by 3 bases, 5 bases remained unmatched. Germline CDR1 SNHLY, CDR2 FYNNEI. The entire variable domain, with the rest obtained from reference TRBV2 and TRBJ2-6, is as follows: EPEVTQTPSHQVTQMGQEVILRCVPISNHLYFYWYRQILGQKVEFLVSFYNNEISEKSEIFDDQFSVERPDGSNFTLKIRSTKLEDSAMYFCASRRGGSGANVLTFGAGSRLTVL.